These 4 T cell receptor beta chains were sequenced from one sample in a study of T-cell memory formation after mild COVID-19. TCRdb used MiXCR to reprocess the 5' RACE reads, holding one entry per CDR3 protein. The repertoire holds roughly 110,000 distinct CDR3 sequences, about 18% seen once, with 25% to 35% in the top ten. The sequencing input was PBMCs or a T cell subset sorted from them (not recorded which). The receptors derive from an adult woman who had mild COVID-19 (a few samples of this study predate the infection). Cell type and time point are not known.

This rearrangement joins TRBV13 to TRBJ2-1; D remains ambiguous. CDR3 length: 15 residues. Trimming removed 0 bases from V and 10 bases from J, with 16 bases in between. CDR1 and CDR2 (germline): PRHDT, FYEKMQ (reference sequence). The CDR3 region is CASSLGAVVTEEQFF. The CDR3 region has the DNA TGTGCCAGCAGCTTAGGCGCGGTTGTTACAGAAGAGCAGTTCTTC.

This clonotype appeared a few times. The chain uses TRBV24-1 and TRBJ2-2; 7 bases map to TRBD1. The CDR3 has 15 residues. Germline V lookup: CDR1 KGHDR, CDR2 SFDVKD. V lost 4 bases and J lost 5; bases outside the gene matches: 6. The CDR3 loop is CATSERQGWTGELFF. The CDR3 bases are TGTGCCACCAGTGAACGACAGGGTTGGACCGGGGAGCTGTTTTTT.

The chain links TRBV29-1 to TRBJ1-1; the D is unclear. Trimming took off 0 bases at V and 8 bases at J, with 10 bases between the two ends. The V gene's germline CDR1 is SQVTM and CDR2 ANQGSEA. The CDR3 consists of 12 residues. The CDR3, as DNA: TGCAGCGTTGAAGATCTGAGCGCAGAAGCTTTCTTT. Encoded protein: CSVEDLSAEAFF.

The rearrangement links TRBV29-1 to TRBJ2-1, with D possibly matching TRBD2 (6 bases). This CDR3 is built from 14 residues. The ends were cut back, 4 bases at V and 1 base at J, with 11 bases in the middle. CDR1 and CDR2 from the germline V gene are SQVTM and ANQGSEA. The chain's CDR3 is CSVASRESYNEQFF. In DNA, the CDR3 is TGCAGCGTTGCGTCACGGGAGTCCTACAATGAGCAGTTCTTC.